Following are 5 T cell receptor beta chains from one sample sequenced in a study of T cell changes during pregnancy in multiple sclerosis. TCRdb's table, derived via immunoSEQ multiplex PCR, lists solely in-frame clones and lacks some. The table records more than 95,000 clones, under 95% of them present only once. This specimen was peripheral blood, taken after pregnancy. The receptor set was obtained from a female donor with multiple sclerosis, enrolled in a pregnancy study.

The rearrangement uses TRBV19 and TRBJ1-5, with no clear D. V lost 8 bases to trimming and J lost 0 bases, with 8 bases between them. Germline CDR1 and CDR2: LNHDA and SQIVND (reference sequence). CDR3 length: 13 amino acids. The CDR3 is CASSPGSNQPQHF. CDR3 bases: TGTGCCAGTTCTCCGGGTAGCAATCAGCCCCAGCATTTT.

The V and J genes are TRBV7-9 and TRBJ2-3; TRBD2 aligns across 7 bases. The germline CDR1 and CDR2 sequences are SEHNR and FQNEAQ (reference sequence). Losses at the gene ends were 6 bases for V and 4 bases for J; bases not matched to a gene: 10. The length of the CDR3 is 15 residues. This chain's CDR3 is CASSHIQRGSDTQYF. DNA of the CDR3: TGTGCCAGCAGTCACATCCAGCGGGGCTCAGATACGCAGTATTTT.

This clone was observed once. The V gene is TRBV5-6, the J gene TRBJ1-1, with 7 nucleotides matching TRBD1. This CDR3 contains 13 residues. Trimming cost V 4 bases and J 5 bases; bases outside gene matches: 5. Germline V gene lookup returns CDR1 SGHDT and CDR2 YYEEEE. The CDR3: CASSPYRGTEAFF. The CDR3 region has the DNA TGTGCCAGCAGCCCATACAGGGGTACTGAAGCTTTCTTT.

The chain uses TRBV5-1 and TRBJ1-1; D not certain. CDR1 is SGHRS and CDR2 is YFSETQ in the germline V gene. The germline V and J ends were trimmed by 2 bases and 5 bases, with 13 bases remaining between them. The length of the CDR3 is 14 residues. CDR3 DNA: TGCGCCAGCAGCTTCCGGACCGGGGAGACTGAAGCTTTCTTT. It yields the protein CASSFRTGETEAFF.

The J gene is TRBJ1-5, the V gene TRBV9, with 8 bases fitting TRBD1. CDR3 length: 14 residues. Trimming cost V 5 bases and J 5 bases; bases outside gene matches: 6. Germline V gives CDR1 SGDLS, CDR2 YYNGEE. Here the CDR3 DNA reads TGTGCCAGCAGTGAGGGACAGGCTTATCAGCCCCAGCATTTT. This translates into CASSEGQAYQPQHF.